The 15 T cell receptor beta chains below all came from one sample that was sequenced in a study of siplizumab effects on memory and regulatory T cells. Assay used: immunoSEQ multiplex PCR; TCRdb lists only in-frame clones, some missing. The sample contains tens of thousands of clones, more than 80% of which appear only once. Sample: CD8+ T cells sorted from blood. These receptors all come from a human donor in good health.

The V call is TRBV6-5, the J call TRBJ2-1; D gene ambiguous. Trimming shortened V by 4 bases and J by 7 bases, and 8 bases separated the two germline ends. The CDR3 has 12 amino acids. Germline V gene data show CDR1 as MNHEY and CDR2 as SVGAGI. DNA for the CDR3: TGTGCCAGCAGTTCCGTGGGGAATGAGCAGTTCTTC. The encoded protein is CASSSVGNEQFF.

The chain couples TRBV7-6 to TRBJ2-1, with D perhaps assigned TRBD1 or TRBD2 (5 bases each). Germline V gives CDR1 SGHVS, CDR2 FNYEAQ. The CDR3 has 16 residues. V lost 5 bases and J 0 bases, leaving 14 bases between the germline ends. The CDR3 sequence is CASSLGRGSSYNEQFF. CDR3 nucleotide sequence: TGTGCCAGCAGCCTGGGACGTGGGAGCTCCTACAATGAGCAGTTCTTC.

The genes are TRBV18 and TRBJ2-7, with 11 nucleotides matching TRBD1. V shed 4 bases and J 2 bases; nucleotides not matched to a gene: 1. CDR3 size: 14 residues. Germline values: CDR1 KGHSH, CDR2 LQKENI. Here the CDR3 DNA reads TGTGCCAGCTCACAGGGACAGGGGGCCTACGAGCAGTACTTC. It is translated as CASSQGQGAYEQYF.

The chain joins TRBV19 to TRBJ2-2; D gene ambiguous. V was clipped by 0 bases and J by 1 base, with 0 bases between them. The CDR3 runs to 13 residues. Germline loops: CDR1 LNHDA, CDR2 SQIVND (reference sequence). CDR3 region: CASSIENTGELFF. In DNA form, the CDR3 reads TGTGCCAGTAGTATAGAGAACACCGGGGAGCTGTTTTTT. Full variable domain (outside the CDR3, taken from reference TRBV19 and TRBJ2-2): DGGITQSPKYLFRKEGQNVTLSCEQNLNHDAMYWYRQDPGQGLRLIYYSQIVNDFQKGDIAEGYSVSREKKESFPLTVTSAQKNPTAFYLCASSIENTGELFFGEGSRLTVL.

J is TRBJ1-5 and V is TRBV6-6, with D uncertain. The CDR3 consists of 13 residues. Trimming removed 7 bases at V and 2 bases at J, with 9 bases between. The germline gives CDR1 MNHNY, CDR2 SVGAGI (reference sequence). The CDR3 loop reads CASTGGGNQPQHF. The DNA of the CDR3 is TGTGCCAGCACGGGCGGGGGCAATCAGCCCCAGCATTTT.

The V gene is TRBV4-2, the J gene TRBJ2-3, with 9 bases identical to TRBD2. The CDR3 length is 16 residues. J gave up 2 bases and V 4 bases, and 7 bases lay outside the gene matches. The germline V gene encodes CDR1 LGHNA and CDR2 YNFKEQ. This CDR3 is CASSPTSGEHTDTQYF. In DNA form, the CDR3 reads TGTGCCAGCAGCCCGACTAGCGGCGAACACACAGATACGCAGTATTTT.

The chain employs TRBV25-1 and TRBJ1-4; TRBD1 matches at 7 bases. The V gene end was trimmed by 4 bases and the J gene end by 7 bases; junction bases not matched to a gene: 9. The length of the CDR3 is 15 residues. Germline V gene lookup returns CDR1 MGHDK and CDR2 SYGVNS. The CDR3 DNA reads TGTGCCAGCAGTGTATCCAGGGGGGGCGGTGAAAAACTGTTTTTT. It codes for CASSVSRGGGEKLFF.

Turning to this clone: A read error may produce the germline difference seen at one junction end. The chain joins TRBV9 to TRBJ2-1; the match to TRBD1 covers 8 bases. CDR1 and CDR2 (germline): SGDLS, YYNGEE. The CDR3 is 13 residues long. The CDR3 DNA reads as TGTGCCAGCAGCATGGGACAGGAATCCGTTTCGGTCTTC. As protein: CASSMGQESVSVF. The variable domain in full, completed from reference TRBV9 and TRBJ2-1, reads DSGVTQTPKHLITATGQRVTLRCSPRSGDLSVYWYQQSLDQGLQFLIQYYNGEERAKGNILERFSAQQFPDLHSELNLSSLELGDSALYFCASSMGQESVSVFGPGTRLTVL.

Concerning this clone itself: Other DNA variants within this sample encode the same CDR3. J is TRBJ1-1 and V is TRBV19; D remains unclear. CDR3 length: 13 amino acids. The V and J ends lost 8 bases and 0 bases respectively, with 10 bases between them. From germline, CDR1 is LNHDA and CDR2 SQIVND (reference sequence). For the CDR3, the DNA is TGTGCCAGTTCTTACGGCCTGAACACTGAAGCTTTCTTT. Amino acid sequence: CASSYGLNTEAFF.

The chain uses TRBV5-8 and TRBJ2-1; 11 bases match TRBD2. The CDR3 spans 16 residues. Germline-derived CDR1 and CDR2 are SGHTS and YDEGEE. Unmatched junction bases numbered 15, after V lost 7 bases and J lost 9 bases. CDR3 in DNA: TGTGCCAGCGGGCCTCTAGCGGGAGGACCCAACGGTGAGCAGTTCTTC. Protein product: CASGPLAGGPNGEQFF.

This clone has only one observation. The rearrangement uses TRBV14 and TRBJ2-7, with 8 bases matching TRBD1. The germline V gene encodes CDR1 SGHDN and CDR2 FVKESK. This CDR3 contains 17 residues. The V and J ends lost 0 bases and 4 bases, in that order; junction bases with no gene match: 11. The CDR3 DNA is TGTGCCAGCAGCCAAGATTTTCGGCACAGGGGGTTGTACGAGCAGTACTTC. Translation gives CASSQDFRHRGLYEQYF.

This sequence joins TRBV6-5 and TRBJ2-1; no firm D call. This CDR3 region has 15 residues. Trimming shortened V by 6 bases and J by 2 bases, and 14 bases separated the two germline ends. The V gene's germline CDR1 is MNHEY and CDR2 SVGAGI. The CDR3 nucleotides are TGTGCCAGCAGAGATCCCAGTCGGGCCTACAATGAGCAGTTCTTC. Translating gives CASRDPSRAYNEQFF.

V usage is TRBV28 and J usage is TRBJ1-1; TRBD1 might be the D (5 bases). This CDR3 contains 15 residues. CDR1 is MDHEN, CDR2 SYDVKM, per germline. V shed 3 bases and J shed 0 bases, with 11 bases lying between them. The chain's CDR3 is CASSFFQGLNTEAFF. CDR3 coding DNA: TGTGCCAGCAGTTTCTTCCAGGGTTTGAACACTGAAGCTTTCTTT.

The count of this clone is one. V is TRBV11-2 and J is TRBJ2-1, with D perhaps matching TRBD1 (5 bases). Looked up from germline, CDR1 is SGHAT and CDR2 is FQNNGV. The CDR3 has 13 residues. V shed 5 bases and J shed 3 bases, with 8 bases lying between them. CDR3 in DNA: TGTGCCAGCAGCCGACAGAACTACAATGAGCAGTTCTTC. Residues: CASSRQNYNEQFF.

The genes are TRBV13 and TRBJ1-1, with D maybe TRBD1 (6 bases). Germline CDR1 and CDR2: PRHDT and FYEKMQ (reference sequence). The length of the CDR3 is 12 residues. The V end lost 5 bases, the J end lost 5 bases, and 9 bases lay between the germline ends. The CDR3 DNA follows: TGTGCCAGCAGCCACAGGGAGACTGAAGCTTTCTTT. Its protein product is CASSHRETEAFF.